This T cell receptor beta chain was sequenced for a study of T cell clones after liver transplantation. About the study: TCRbeta sequencing after a pre-transplant mixed lymphocyte reaction identified graft-donor-reactive clones, later tracked in post-transplant blood. Study outcomes and limitations: Migration into the graft, not deletion, may explain lost graft donor-reactive T cells. Circulating graft-donor-reactive CD4 TCRbeta sequences fell significantly post-transplant in 5 of 8 subjects.

The V and J ends lost 5 bases and 0 bases, in that order; junction bases with no gene match: 6. This CDR3 contains 18 residues. Germline CDR1 and CDR2: KGHSH and LQKENI. Thawed unstimulated PBMCs were FACS-sorted by CD3, CD4 and CD8 into two populations. Generated by immunoSEQ multiplex PCR, the TCRdb table keeps only in-frame clones and is missing some. The sample holds more than 95,000 clones; 90% are singletons and the top ten take roughly 0.8%. This clone was observed once. What it recognizes is unknown. The receptor comes from a human patient who received a liver transplant. Some T cells may have come from the graft donor. Sequences were derived from CD4+ T cells from blood, sampled 12 months after liver transplant. V and J are TRBV18 and TRBJ2-2, with TRBD2 identical over 13 bases. The CDR3 is CASSARLAGGSNTGELFF. CDR3 nucleotides: TGTGCCAGCTCAGCCCGACTAGCGGGAGGTTCGAACACCGGGGAGCTGTTTTTT.